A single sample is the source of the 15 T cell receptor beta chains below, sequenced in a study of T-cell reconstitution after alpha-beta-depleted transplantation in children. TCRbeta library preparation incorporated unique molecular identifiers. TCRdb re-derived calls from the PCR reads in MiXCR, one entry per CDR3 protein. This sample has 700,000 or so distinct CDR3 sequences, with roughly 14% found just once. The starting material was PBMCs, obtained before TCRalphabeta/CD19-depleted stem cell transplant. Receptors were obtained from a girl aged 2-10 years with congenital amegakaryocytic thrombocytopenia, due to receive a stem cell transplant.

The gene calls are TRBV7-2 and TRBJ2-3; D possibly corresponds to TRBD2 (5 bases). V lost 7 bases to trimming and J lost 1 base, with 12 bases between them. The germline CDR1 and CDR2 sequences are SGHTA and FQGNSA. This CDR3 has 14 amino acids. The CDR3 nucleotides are TGTGCCAGCACCCGCGGGTTGGGCACAGATACGCAGTATTTT. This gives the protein CASTRGLGTDTQYF.

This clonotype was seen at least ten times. The CDR3 protein is CASSEGYAGSLAGGYNEQFF. The CDR3 nucleotides are TGTGCCAGCAGTGAAGGATATGCGGGGTCTCTTGCGGGAGGCTACAATGAGCAGTTCTTC. The J gene is TRBJ2-1, the V gene TRBV25-1, with 8 positions matching TRBD2. The germline CDR1 and CDR2 sequences are MGHDK and SYGVNS. V dropped 2 bases and J dropped 3; count of bases not matched to a gene: 18. The CDR3 sequence is 20 residues long. Full variable domain (outside the CDR3, taken from reference TRBV25-1 and TRBJ2-1): EADIYQTPRYLVIGTGKKITLECSQTMGHDKMYWYQQDPGMELHLIHYSYGVNSTEKGDLSSESTVSRIRTEHFPLTLESARPSHTSQYLCASSEGYAGSLAGGYNEQFFGPGTRLTVL.

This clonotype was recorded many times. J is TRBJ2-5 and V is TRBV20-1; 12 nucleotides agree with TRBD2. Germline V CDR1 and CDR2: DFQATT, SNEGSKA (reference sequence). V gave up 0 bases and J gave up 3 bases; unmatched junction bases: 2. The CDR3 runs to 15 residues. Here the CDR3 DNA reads TGCAGTGCTAGAGAACTAGCGGGAGGTGAAGAGACCCAGTACTTC. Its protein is CSARELAGGEETQYF.

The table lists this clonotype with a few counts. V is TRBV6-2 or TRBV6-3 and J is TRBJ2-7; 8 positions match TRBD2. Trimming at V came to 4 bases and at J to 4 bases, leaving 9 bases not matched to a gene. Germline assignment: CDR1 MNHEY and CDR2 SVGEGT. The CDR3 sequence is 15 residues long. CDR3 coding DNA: TGTGCCAGCAGTTCCATTGGACTAGCAGCGTACGAGCAGTACTTC. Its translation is CASSSIGLAAYEQYF.

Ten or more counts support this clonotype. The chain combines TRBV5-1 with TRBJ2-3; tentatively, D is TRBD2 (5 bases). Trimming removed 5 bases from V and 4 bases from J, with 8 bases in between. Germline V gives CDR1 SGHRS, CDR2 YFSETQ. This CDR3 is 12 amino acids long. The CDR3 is CASRRGADTQYF. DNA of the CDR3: TGCGCCAGCAGACGGGGAGCAGATACGCAGTATTTT.

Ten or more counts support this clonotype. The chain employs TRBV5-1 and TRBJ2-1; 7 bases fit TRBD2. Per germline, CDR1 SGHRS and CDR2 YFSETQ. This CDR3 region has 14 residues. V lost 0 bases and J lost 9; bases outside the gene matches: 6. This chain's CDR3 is CASSLAGGSGEQFF. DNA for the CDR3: TGCGCCAGCAGCTTGGCTGGCGGGAGCGGTGAGCAGTTCTTC.

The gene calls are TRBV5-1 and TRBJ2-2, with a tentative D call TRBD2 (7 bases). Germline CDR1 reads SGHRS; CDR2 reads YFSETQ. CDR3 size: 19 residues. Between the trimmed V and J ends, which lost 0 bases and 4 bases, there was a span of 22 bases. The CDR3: CASSLVQGVRERITGELFF. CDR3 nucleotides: TGCGCCAGCAGCTTGGTACAGGGTGTGCGGGAGAGGATCACCGGGGAGCTGTTTTTT.

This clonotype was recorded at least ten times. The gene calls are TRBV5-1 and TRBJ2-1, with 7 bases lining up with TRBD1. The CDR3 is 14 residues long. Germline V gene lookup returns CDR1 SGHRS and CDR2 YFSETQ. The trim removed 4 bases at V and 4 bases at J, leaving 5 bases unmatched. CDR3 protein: CASSTGDYYNEQFF. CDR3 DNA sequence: TGCGCCAGCAGCACAGGGGATTATTACAATGAGCAGTTCTTC.

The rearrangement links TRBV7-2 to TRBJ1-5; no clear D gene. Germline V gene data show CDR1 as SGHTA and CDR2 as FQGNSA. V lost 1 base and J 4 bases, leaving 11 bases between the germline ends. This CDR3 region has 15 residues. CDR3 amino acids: CASSLVGGFNQPQHF. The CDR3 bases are TGTGCCAGCAGCTTAGTAGGCGGATTTAATCAGCCCCAGCATTTT.

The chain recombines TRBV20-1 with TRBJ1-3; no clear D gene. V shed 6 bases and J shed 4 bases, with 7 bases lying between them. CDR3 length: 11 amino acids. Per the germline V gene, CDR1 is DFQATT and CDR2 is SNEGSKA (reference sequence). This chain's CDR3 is CSALDGNTIYF. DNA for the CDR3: TGCAGTGCACTGGACGGAAACACCATATATTTT.

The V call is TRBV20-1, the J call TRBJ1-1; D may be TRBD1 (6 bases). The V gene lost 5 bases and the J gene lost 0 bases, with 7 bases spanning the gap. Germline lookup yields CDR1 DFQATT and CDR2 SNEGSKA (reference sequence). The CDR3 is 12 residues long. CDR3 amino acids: CSAAGVNTEAFF. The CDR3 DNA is TGCAGTGCTGCAGGGGTGAACACTGAAGCTTTCTTT.

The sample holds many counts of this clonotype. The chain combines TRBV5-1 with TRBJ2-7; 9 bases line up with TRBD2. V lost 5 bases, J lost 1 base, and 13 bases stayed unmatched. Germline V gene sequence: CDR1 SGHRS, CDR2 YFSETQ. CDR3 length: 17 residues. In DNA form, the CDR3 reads TGCGCCAGCAGACAACTAGCGGGCGCGAGAGGTTCCTACGAGCAGTACTTC. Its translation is CASRQLAGARGSYEQYF.

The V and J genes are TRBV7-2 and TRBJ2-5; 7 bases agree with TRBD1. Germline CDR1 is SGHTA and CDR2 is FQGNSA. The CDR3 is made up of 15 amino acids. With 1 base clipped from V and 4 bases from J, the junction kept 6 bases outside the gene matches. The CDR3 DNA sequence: TGTGCCAGCAGCTTAGAGGGGGCGCTATCAGAGACCCAGTACTTC. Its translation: CASSLEGALSETQYF.

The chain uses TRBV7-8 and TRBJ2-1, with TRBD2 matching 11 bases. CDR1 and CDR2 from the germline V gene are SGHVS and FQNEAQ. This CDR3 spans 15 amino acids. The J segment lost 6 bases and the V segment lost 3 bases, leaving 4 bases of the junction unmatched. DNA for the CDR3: TGTGCCAGCAGCTTTAGCGGGAGGGCCGCCAATGAGCAGTTCTTC. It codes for CASSFSGRAANEQFF.

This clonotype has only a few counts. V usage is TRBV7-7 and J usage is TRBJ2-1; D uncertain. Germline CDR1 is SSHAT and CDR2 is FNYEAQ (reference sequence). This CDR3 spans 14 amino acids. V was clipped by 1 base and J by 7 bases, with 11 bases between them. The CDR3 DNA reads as TGTGCCAGCAGCTTAGACGGAGAGTCAAATGAGCAGTTCTTC. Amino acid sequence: CASSLDGESNEQFF.